The TCR beta chain under discussion was sequenced for a study of long-term antiretroviral therapy in people with HIV. General study results and limits: Within the repertoire, clones expanded before ART were dominant at all time points.

Run at survey level, the immunoSEQ assay was version v3.0. Data came from immunoSEQ multiplex PCR; TCRdb stores just in-frame clones and leaves some out. The table has 25,000 to 30,000 clones, 80% to 85% seen once; the top ten hold roughly a tenth. V shed 0 bases, J shed 0 bases, and the junction held 8 bases outside the gene matches. The CDR3 is 19 residues long. Germline V CDR1 and CDR2: PRHDT, FYEKMQ (reference sequence). To note about this clone: The antigen is undetermined.

The chain recombines TRBV13 with TRBJ2-1; 10 nucleotides agree with TRBD2. The TCR comes from a man between 18 and 29 years old with HIV. The material was unsorted PBMCs, obtained 0.8 years before starting antiretroviral therapy. Here the CDR3 reads CASSLGLAGVHSSYNEQFF. CDR3 nucleotides: TGTGCCAGCAGCTTAGGCCTAGCGGGGGTGCACAGCTCCTACAATGAGCAGTTCTTC.